Shown below are 32 T cell receptor beta chains from a single sample sequenced in a study of T cell responses to AZD1222 COVID-19 vaccine. Only in-frame clones appear in the TCRdb table, and some are missing; sequencing was by immunoSEQ multiplex PCR. The sample contains about 140,000 clones, about 91% of which appear only once. The sequencing used peripheral blood, collected 28 days after the second AZD1222 dose. The receptors shown here come from an adult who received the AZD1222 COVID-19 vaccine.

This clone occurred once. The rearrangement links TRBV7-8 to TRBJ2-3, with D unclear. Germline CDR1 is SGHVS and CDR2 is FQNEAQ. The CDR3 covers 16 residues. V lost 5 bases and J 0 bases, leaving 15 bases between the germline ends. CDR3: CASSPMVGSSTDTQYF. CDR3 bases: TGTGCCAGCAGCCCTATGGTGGGGTCTAGCACAGATACGCAGTATTTT.

This clone was detected once. The genes are TRBV30 and TRBJ1-1; D is unclear. Germline lookup yields CDR1 GTSNPN and CDR2 SVGIG (reference sequence). Trimming left V 5 bases short and J 0 bases short, with 10 bases between. This CDR3 contains 13 residues. CDR3 protein: CAWAPGMNTEAFF. In nucleotides, the CDR3 is TGTGCCTGGGCTCCGGGCATGAACACTGAAGCTTTCTTT. Combining the CDR3 with reference TRBV30 and TRBJ1-1 gives the whole variable domain SQTIHQWPATLVQPVGSPLSLECTVEGTSNPNLYWYRQAAGRGLQLLFYSVGIGQISSEVPQNLSASRPQDRQFILSSKKLLLSDSGFYLCAWAPGMNTEAFFGQGTRLTVV.

This clone was seen just once. The chain uses TRBV5-1 and TRBJ2-7; no firm D call. V lost 0 bases and J 3 bases, leaving 10 bases between the germline ends. Germline loops: CDR1 SGHRS, CDR2 YFSETQ. The CDR3 covers 14 residues. Here the CDR3 DNA reads TGCGCCAGCAGCTTGGATGGCCCGTACTACGAGCAGTACTTC. This translates into CASSLDGPYYEQYF.

The rearrangement uses TRBV6-4 and TRBJ1-3, with D maybe TRBD1 (5 bases). CDR3 length: 15 residues. V was trimmed by 0 bases and J by 2 bases, leaving 8 bases between them. Per the germline V gene, CDR1 is MRHNA and CDR2 is SNTAGT. This CDR3 reads CASSDSGLPGNTIYF. DNA for the CDR3: TGTGCCAGCAGTGACTCGGGACTCCCTGGAAACACCATATATTTT.

The chain links TRBV10-3 to TRBJ2-1; 7 positions match TRBD1. J lost 13 bases, V lost 8 bases, and 8 bases had no gene match. Germline V lookup: CDR1 ENHRY, CDR2 SYGVKD. This CDR3 spans 11 amino acids. CDR3 protein: CAILRDRLQFF. CDR3 sequence (DNA): TGTGCCATCCTTCGGGACAGACTACAGTTCTTC.

This clone came up once. The chain joins TRBV27 to TRBJ2-5; the D is unclear. The germline V gene has CDR1 MNHEY and CDR2 SMNVEV (reference sequence). Trimming stripped 3 bases from V and 4 bases from J, with 15 bases between. This CDR3 spans 15 amino acids. CDR3 sequence: CASSFLATKSETQYF. The CDR3 nucleotides read TGTGCCAGCAGTTTCTTGGCCACAAAGTCAGAGACCCAGTACTTC.

This clone appeared a single time. CDR3 nucleotides: TGTGCCAGCAGTCCCGACAGGGCCGACGGGGAGCTGTTTTTT. It is translated as CASSPDRADGELFF. This chain links TRBV27 with TRBJ2-2; the match to TRBD1 covers 7 bases. CDR3 size: 14 residues. Germline V lookup: CDR1 MNHEY, CDR2 SMNVEV (reference sequence). Trimming at V came to 5 bases and at J to 7 bases, leaving 7 bases not matched to a gene.

The V gene is TRBV24-1, the J gene TRBJ1-1; the D gene is possibly TRBD1 (5 bases). Per germline, CDR1 KGHDR and CDR2 SFDVKD. The length of the CDR3 is 12 residues. Trimming pared 9 bases from V and 2 bases from J, leaving 9 bases between. CDR3 amino acids: CATRGLNTEAFF. CDR3 sequence (DNA): TGTGCCACCCGGGGGTTAAACACTGAAGCTTTCTTT.

The rearrangement joins TRBV24-1 to TRBJ2-1; the match to TRBD2 covers 7 bases. Germline V CDR1 and CDR2: KGHDR, SFDVKD. The CDR3 has 12 residues. The ends lost 9 bases at V and 13 bases at J; junction bases unmatched: 11. This chain's CDR3 is CATGSGAGIQFF. In nucleotides, the CDR3 is TGTGCCACCGGGAGCGGGGCAGGAATACAGTTCTTC.

The chain combines TRBV2 with TRBJ2-3; D remains unclear. CDR1 and CDR2 (germline): SNHLY, FYNNEI. The V end was cut by 3 bases, the J end by 0 bases, with 13 bases between. CDR3 length equals 16 residues. The CDR3 bases are TGTGCCAGCAGTGACTACCTCAGCAAAAGCACAGATACGCAGTATTTT. Its protein product is CASSDYLSKSTDTQYF.

The chain joins TRBV19 to TRBJ2-2; possible D gene TRBD2, 7 bases. Germline CDR1 and CDR2: LNHDA and SQIVND (reference sequence). The CDR3 loop spans 17 amino acids. V lost 1 base and J 2 bases, leaving 14 bases between the germline ends. The chain's CDR3 is CASSIGGGLSNTGELFF. The CDR3 nucleotides are TGTGCCAGTAGTATAGGAGGGGGACTATCTAACACCGGGGAGCTGTTTTTT.

This chain uses TRBV5-1 with TRBJ2-5, with a weak D call TRBD1 (5 bases). The CDR3 runs to 15 residues. Trimming left V 1 base short and J 4 bases short, with 14 bases between. The V gene's germline CDR1 is SGHRS and CDR2 YFSETQ. The CDR3 region is CASSLRVDRGETQYF. Written as DNA, the CDR3 is TGCGCCAGCAGCTTGAGAGTAGACAGAGGAGAGACCCAGTACTTC. Using reference TRBV5-1 and TRBJ2-5 for the parts outside the CDR3, the full variable domain is KAGVTQTPRYLIKTRGQQVTLSCSPISGHRSVSWYQQTPGQGLQFLFEYFSETQRNKGNFPGRFSGRQFSNSRSEMNVSTLELGDSALYLCASSLRVDRGETQYFGPGTRLLVL.

The rearrangement uses TRBV5-6 and TRBJ2-7, with a weak D call TRBD2 (6 bases). This CDR3 is 16 amino acids long. Germline lookup yields CDR1 SGHDT and CDR2 YYEEEE. V was shortened by 2 bases and J by 5 bases, with 20 bases between the two germline ends. The DNA for the CDR3 is TGTGCCAGCAGCTTCTTGTCGGGCGGGATTCGGGACGAGCAGTACTTC. It codes for CASSFLSGGIRDEQYF.

This sequence joins TRBV7-6 and TRBJ2-1, with 13 bases fitting TRBD2. CDR1 SGHVS and CDR2 FNYEAQ come from the germline V gene. The J segment lost 4 bases and the V segment lost 2 bases, leaving 5 bases of the junction unmatched. There are 17 residues in the CDR3. The CDR3 bases are TGTGCCAGCAGCTTAAGGACTAGCGGGAGTCTATACAATGAGCAGTTCTTC. It is translated as CASSLRTSGSLYNEQFF. The variable domain in full, completed from reference TRBV7-6 and TRBJ2-1, reads GAGVSQSPRYKVTKRGQDVALRCDPISGHVSLYWYRQALGQGPEFLTYFNYEAQQDKSGLPNDRFSAERPEGSISTLTIQRTEQRDSAMYRCASSLRTSGSLYNEQFFGPGTRLTVL.

The chain couples TRBV24-1 to TRBJ1-5, with D unresolved. From germline, CDR1 is KGHDR and CDR2 SFDVKD. The length of the CDR3 is 14 residues. The germline V and J ends were trimmed by 5 bases and 4 bases, with 11 bases remaining between them. The CDR3 protein is CATSVGVGNQPQHF. The CDR3 DNA is TGTGCCACCAGTGTCGGGGTTGGGAATCAGCCCCAGCATTTT.

The chain links TRBV25-1 to TRBJ1-1; D ambiguous. Germline values: CDR1 MGHDK, CDR2 SYGVNS. CDR3 size: 12 residues. The V end lost 4 bases, the J end lost 2 bases, and 5 bases lay between the germline ends. CDR3 protein: CASSGENTEAFF. CDR3 in DNA: TGTGCCAGCAGTGGAGAAAACACTGAAGCTTTCTTT.

V and J are TRBV18 and TRBJ2-1; 11 bases agree with TRBD1. This CDR3 has 15 amino acids. Per germline, CDR1 KGHSH and CDR2 LQKENI. J lost 2 bases, V lost 5 bases, and 2 bases had no gene match. Here the CDR3 DNA reads TGTGCCAGCTCAGTGGGACAGGGGGCCTACAATGAGCAGTTCTTC. Translating gives CASSVGQGAYNEQFF.

This clone was observed a handful of times. The rearrangement uses TRBV5-1 and TRBJ1-2; 8 bases map to TRBD1. The germline V gene has CDR1 SGHRS and CDR2 YFSETQ. The V segment lost 5 bases and the J segment 3 bases; nucleotides outside the gene matches: 6. CDR3 length equals 14 residues. The DNA for the CDR3 is TGCGCCAGCAGTTCGCCGACAGGGGACTATGGCTACACCTTC. Amino acid sequence: CASSSPTGDYGYTF.

The V and J genes are TRBV28 and TRBJ2-1; D gene uncertain. Germline loops: CDR1 MDHEN, CDR2 SYDVKM. CDR3 size: 11 residues. V lost 7 bases to trimming and J lost 10 bases, with 11 bases between them. The chain's CDR3 is CASISLQEQFF. The DNA of the CDR3 is TGTGCCAGCATCAGCCTTCAGGAGCAGTTCTTC.

The chain links TRBV2 to TRBJ2-1; perhaps TRBD2 as D (5 bases). Trimming stripped 6 bases from V and 0 bases from J, with 9 bases between. The CDR3 contains 14 residues. Looked up from germline, CDR1 is SNHLY and CDR2 is FYNNEI. The CDR3 DNA reads TGTGCCAGCAGCTGGGAGAGCTCCTACAATGAGCAGTTCTTC. Protein sequence: CASSWESSYNEQFF.

V is TRBV6-2 or TRBV6-3 and J is TRBJ1-1, with 9 bases that match TRBD1. The V segment lost 4 bases and the J segment 4 bases; nucleotides outside the gene matches: 7. Germline values: CDR1 MNHEY, CDR2 SVGEGT. The length of the CDR3 is 15 residues. This CDR3 is CASSWGQGGSTEAFF. The CDR3 nucleotides read TGTGCCAGCAGTTGGGGACAGGGAGGTTCCACTGAAGCTTTCTTT.

The chain combines TRBV9 with TRBJ1-2, with no clear D. V was pared by 1 base and J by 6 bases, with 13 bases between. There are 14 residues in the CDR3. Germline V CDR1 and CDR2: SGDLS, YYNGEE. CDR3 in DNA: TGTGCCAGCAGCGTAAAACCGAACGCTGATGGCTACACCTTC. Protein product: CASSVKPNADGYTF.

The genes are TRBV28 and TRBJ1-1; weak D call: TRBD1 (6 bases). The CDR3 has 14 amino acids. Germline V gives CDR1 MDHEN, CDR2 SYDVKM. V was shortened by 1 base and J by 5 bases, with 11 bases between the two germline ends. The CDR3 bases are TGTGCCAGCAGTTTATACAGGGCTTTTACTGAAGCTTTCTTT. This gives the protein CASSLYRAFTEAFF.

The rearrangement joins TRBV11-2 to TRBJ2-1, with 8 bases lining up with TRBD2. The CDR3 loop spans 15 amino acids. Germline lookup yields CDR1 SGHAT and CDR2 FQNNGV. J lost 4 bases, V lost 5 bases, and 7 bases had no gene match. This CDR3 reads CASSRGREVYNEQFF. CDR3 coding DNA: TGTGCCAGCAGCCGGGGGCGGGAGGTGTACAATGAGCAGTTCTTC.

The V gene is TRBV5-6, the J gene TRBJ1-2; TRBD1 might be the D (5 bases). CDR1 SGHDT and CDR2 YYEEEE come from the germline V gene. The CDR3 length is 15 residues. V was shortened by 4 bases and J by 2 bases, with 15 bases between the two germline ends. The CDR3 region is CASSTPTRVNYGYTF. For the CDR3, the DNA is TGTGCCAGCAGCACCCCCACCAGGGTGAACTATGGCTACACCTTC.

This sequence joins TRBV2 and TRBJ1-1, with D possibly being TRBD1 (5 bases). This CDR3 is built from 13 residues. V lost 11 bases, J lost 3 bases, and 16 bases lay in between. Germline-derived CDR1 and CDR2 are SNHLY and FYNNEI. The CDR3 sequence is CAGKQELDTEAFF. The DNA of the CDR3 is TGTGCCGGGAAACAGGAACTAGACACTGAAGCTTTCTTT.

V and J are TRBV7-9 and TRBJ2-3; D is possibly TRBD1 or TRBD2 (5 bases each). This CDR3 has 14 residues. CDR1 and CDR2 (germline): SEHNR, FQNEAQ (reference sequence). The germline V and J ends were trimmed by 6 bases and 0 bases, with 10 bases remaining between them. The CDR3 loop is CASRGESSTDTQYF. The CDR3 DNA sequence: TGTGCCAGCAGGGGGGAGTCTAGCACAGATACGCAGTATTTT. The whole variable domain, remainder taken from reference TRBV7-9 and TRBJ2-3, is DTGVSQNPRHKITKRGQNVTFRCDPISEHNRLYWYRQTLGQGPEFLTYFQNEAQLEKSRLLSDRFSAERPKGSFSTLEIQRTEQGDSAMYLCASRGESSTDTQYFGPGTRLTVL.

The chain combines TRBV5-1 with TRBJ2-2, with D uncertain. CDR1 and CDR2 from the germline V gene are SGHRS and YFSETQ. The CDR3 contains 13 residues. Trimming left V 6 bases short and J 1 base short, with 7 bases between. The CDR3 DNA sequence: TGCGCCAGCAATCCGGGGAACACCGGGGAGCTGTTTTTT. Residues: CASNPGNTGELFF.

The chain is built from TRBV7-2 and TRBJ2-2; D is unresolved. V was clipped by 5 bases and J by 4 bases, with 11 bases between them. Germline loops: CDR1 SGHTA, CDR2 FQGNSA. CDR3 size: 14 residues. The CDR3 DNA reads as TGTGCCAGCAGCCCGACACGAGGCACCGGGGAGCTGTTTTTT. Translating gives CASSPTRGTGELFF.

The chain combines TRBV28 with TRBJ1-1, with D perhaps matching TRBD1 (5 bases). Germline CDR1 reads MDHEN; CDR2 reads SYDVKM. Trimming cost V 2 bases and J 2 bases, with 12 bases left between them. CDR3 length: 15 amino acids. The CDR3: CASSLLGLRNTEAFF. The CDR3 region has the DNA TGTGCCAGCAGTTTACTGGGACTTAGAAACACTGAAGCTTTCTTT.

The V and J genes are TRBV7-8 and TRBJ2-1; 10 bases line up with TRBD2. Germline CDR1 SGHVS, CDR2 FQNEAQ. The V gene end was trimmed by 5 bases and the J gene end by 6 bases; junction bases not matched to a gene: 10. CDR3 length: 16 amino acids. CDR3 region: CASSPDASGSSNEQFF. The CDR3 DNA is TGTGCCAGCAGCCCCGACGCTAGCGGGAGTTCCAATGAGCAGTTCTTC.

V usage is TRBV28 and J usage is TRBJ1-5; D is ambiguous. The V end was cut by 7 bases, the J end by 2 bases, with 27 bases between. This CDR3 region has 19 residues. CDR1 is MDHEN and CDR2 is SYDVKM in the germline V gene. In nucleotides, the CDR3 is TGTGCCAGCACCGTTTCGCCCGGGCATGTTAGCTGGGGCAATCAGCCCCAGCATTTT. Translated, it gives CASTVSPGHVSWGNQPQHF.